This TCR beta chain is drawn from a study of early T cells in non-severe SARS-CoV-2 infection. Study overall: The sequenced material was bulk RNA from unsorted whole blood, and its chains were unpaired. Study results and limitations: Database matching using VDJdb favored anti-spike CD8 responses, with private and CD4 specificities left missing.

Researchers tagged individual cDNA molecules with unique molecular identifiers. MiXCR, applied by TCRdb to the 5' RACE reads, yields one record per CDR3 protein. This sample has about 52,000 distinct CDR3 sequences, with 11% found just once. This clonotype was seen only a few times. Antigen specificity is unknown. The CDR3 has 13 residues. Between the trimmed V and J ends, which lost 7 bases and 4 bases, there was a span of 15 bases. Germline values: CDR1 SQVTM, CDR2 ANQGSEA. This receptor was taken from an adult who was a healthcare worker with PCR-confirmed SARS-CoV-2 infection or an uninfected control (not recorded which). The sample was whole blood. The gene calls are TRBV29-1 and TRBJ2-3; D is unresolved. In DNA form, the CDR3 reads TGCAGCGCCGACTTAAACGCGGCAGATACGCAGTATTTT. Its translation is CSADLNAADTQYF.